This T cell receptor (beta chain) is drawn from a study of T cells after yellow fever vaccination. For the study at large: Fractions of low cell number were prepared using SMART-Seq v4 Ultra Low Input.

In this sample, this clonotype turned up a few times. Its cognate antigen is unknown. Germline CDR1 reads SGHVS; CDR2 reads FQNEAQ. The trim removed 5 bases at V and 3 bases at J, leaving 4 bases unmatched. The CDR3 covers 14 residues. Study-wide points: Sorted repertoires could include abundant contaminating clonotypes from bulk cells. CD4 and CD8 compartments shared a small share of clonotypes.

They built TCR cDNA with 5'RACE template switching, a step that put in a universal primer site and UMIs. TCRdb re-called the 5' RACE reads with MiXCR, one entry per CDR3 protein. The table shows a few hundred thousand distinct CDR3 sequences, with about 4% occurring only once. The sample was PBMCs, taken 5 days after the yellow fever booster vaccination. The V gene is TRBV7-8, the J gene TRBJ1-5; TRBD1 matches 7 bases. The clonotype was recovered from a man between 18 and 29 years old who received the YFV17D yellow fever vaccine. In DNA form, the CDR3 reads TGTGCCAGCAGCACAGGGGCGCTCAATCAGCCCCAGCATTTT. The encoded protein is CASSTGALNQPQHF.